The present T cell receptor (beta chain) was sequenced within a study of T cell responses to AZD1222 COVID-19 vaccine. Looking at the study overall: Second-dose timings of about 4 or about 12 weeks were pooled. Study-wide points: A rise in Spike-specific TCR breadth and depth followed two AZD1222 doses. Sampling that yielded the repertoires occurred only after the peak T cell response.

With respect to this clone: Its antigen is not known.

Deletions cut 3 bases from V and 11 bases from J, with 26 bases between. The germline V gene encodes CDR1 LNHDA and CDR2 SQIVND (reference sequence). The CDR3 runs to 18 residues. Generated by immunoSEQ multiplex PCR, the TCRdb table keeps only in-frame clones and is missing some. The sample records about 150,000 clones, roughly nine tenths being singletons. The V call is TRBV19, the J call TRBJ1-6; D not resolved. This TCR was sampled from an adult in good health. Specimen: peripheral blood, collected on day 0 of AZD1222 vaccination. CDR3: CASSIGSPRTGFLAPLHF. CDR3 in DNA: TGTGCCAGTAGTATTGGTTCACCCCGGACGGGTTTTTTGGCACCCCTCCACTTT.